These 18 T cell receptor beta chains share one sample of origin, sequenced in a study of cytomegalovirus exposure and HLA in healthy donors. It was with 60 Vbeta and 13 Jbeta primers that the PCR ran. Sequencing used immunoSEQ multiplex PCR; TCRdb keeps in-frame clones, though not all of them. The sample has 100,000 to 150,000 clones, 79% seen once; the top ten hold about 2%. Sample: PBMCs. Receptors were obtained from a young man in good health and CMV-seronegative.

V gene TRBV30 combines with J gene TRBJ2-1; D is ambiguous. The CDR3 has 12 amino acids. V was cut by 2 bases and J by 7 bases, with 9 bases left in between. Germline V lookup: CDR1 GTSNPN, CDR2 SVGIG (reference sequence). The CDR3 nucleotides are TGTGCCTGGAGTCCCAACAATAATGAGCAGTTCTTC. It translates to CAWSPNNNEQFF.

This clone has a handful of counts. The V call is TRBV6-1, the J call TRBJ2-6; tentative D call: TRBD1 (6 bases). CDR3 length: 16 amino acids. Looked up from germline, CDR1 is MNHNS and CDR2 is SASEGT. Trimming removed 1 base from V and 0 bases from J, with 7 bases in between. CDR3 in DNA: TGTGCCAGCAGTGAAGGAGGGGGCTCTGGGGCCAACGTCCTGACTTTC. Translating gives CASSEGGGSGANVLTF.

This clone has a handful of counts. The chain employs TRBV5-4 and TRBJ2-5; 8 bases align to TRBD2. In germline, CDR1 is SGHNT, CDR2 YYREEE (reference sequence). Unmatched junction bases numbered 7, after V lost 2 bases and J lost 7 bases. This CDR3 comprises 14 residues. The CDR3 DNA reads TGTGCCAGCAGCTTATTTCAGCGGGAGAGGACCCAGTACTTC. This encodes CASSLFQRERTQYF.

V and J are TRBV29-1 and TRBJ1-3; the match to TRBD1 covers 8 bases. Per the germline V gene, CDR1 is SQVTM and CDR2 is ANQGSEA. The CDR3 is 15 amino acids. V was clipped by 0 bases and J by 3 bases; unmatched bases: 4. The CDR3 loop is CSVEDVRGLGNTIYF. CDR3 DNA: TGCAGCGTTGAAGATGTCAGGGGGCTTGGAAACACCATATATTTT.

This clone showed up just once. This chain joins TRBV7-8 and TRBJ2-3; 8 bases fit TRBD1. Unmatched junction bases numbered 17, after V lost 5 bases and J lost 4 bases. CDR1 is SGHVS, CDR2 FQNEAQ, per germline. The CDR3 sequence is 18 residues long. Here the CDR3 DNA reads TGTGCCAGCAGCGATCTGGCCACCTCAGGGGGCGGGGCAGATACGCAGTATTTT. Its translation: CASSDLATSGGGADTQYF.

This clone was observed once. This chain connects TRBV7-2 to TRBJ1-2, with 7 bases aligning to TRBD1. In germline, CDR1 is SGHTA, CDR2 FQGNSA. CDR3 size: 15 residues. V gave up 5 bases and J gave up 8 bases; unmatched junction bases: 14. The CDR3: CASSTLRGPAWGYTF. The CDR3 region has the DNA TGTGCCAGCAGCACCCTTAGGGGGCCGGCCTGGGGCTACACCTTC.

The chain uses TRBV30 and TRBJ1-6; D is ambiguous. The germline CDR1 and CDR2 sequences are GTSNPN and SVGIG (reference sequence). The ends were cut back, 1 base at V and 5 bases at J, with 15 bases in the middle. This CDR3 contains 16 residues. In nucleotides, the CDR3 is TGTGCCTGGAGTGCTGGTGATAGCAGTCATAATTCACCCCTCCACTTT. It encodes CAWSAGDSSHNSPLHF.

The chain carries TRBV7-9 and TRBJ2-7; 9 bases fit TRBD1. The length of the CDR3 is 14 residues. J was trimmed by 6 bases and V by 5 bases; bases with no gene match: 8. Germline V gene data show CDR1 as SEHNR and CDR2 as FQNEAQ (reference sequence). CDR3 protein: CASSPRDRVGEQYV. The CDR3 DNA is TGTGCCAGCAGCCCTCGGGACAGGGTGGGCGAGCAGTACGTC.

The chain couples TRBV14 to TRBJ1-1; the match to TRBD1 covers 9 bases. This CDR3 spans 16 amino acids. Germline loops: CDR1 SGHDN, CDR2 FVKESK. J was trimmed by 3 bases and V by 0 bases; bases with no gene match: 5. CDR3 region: CASSQDFRTGDTEAFF. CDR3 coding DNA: TGTGCCAGCAGCCAAGATTTTCGGACAGGGGACACTGAAGCTTTCTTT.

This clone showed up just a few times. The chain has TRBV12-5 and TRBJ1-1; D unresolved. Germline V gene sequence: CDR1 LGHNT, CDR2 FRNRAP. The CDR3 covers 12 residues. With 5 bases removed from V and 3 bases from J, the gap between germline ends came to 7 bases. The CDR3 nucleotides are TGTGCTAGTGGTCCAGGTTACACTGAAGCTTTCTTT. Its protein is CASGPGYTEAFF.

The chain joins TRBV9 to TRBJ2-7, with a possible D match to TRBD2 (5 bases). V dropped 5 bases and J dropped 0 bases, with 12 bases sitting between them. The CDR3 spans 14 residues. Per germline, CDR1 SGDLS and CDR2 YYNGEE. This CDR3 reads CASSPTSPSYEQYF. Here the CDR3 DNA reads TGTGCCAGCAGTCCCACTAGTCCCTCCTACGAGCAGTACTTC.

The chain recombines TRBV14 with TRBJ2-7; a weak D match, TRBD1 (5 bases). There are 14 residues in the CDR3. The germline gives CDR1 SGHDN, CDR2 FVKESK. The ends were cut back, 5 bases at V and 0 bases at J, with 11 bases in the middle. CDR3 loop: CASSDRQSSYEQYF. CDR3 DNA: TGTGCCAGCAGCGATCGACAGAGCTCCTACGAGCAGTACTTC.

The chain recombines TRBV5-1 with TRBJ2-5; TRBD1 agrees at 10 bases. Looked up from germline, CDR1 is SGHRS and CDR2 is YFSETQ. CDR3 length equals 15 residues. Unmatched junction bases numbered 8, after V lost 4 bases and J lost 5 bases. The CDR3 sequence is CASSPEGQGLETQYF. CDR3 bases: TGCGCCAGCAGCCCGGAGGGACAGGGGTTGGAGACCCAGTACTTC.

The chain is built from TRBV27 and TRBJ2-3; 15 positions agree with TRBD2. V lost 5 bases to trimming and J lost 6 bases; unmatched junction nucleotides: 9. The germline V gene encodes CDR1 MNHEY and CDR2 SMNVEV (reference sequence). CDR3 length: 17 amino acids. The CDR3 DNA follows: TGTGCCAGCAGTCCGATCGGACTAGCGGGAGGGACGGATACGCAGTATTTT. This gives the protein CASSPIGLAGGTDTQYF.

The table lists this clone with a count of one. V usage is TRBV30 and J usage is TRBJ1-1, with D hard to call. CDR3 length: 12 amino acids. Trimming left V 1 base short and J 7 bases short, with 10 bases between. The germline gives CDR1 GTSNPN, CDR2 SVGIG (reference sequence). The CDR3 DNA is TGTGCCTGGAGTGGACCAGGCCGTGAAGCTTTCTTT. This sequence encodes CAWSGPGREAFF. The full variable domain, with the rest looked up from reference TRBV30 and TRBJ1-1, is SQTIHQWPATLVQPVGSPLSLECTVEGTSNPNLYWYRQAAGRGLQLLFYSVGIGQISSEVPQNLSASRPQDRQFILSSKKLLLSDSGFYLCAWSGPGREAFFGQGTRLTVV.

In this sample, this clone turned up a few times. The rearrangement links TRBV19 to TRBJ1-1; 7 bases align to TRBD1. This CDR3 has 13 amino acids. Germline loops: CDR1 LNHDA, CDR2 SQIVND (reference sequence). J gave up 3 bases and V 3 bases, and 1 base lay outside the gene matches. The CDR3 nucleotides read TGTGCCAGTAGTATTGGGACAGACACTGAAGCTTTCTTT. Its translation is CASSIGTDTEAFF.

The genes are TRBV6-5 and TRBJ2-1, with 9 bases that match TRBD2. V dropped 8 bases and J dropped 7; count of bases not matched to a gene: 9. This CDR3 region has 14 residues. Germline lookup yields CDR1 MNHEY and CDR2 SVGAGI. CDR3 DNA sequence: TGTGCCAGCCGCTGGGCGGGAGGGCTGAATGAGCAGTTCTTC. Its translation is CASRWAGGLNEQFF.

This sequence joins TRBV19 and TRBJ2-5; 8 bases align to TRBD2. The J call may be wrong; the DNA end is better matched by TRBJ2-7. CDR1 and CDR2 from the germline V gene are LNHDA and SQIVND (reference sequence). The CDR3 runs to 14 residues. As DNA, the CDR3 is TGTGCCAGTAGTATTGCGGGAGGAAACTACGAGCAGTACTTC. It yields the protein CASSIAGGNYEQYF.